The sequence of this T cell receptor beta chain was determined in a study of cytomegalovirus exposure and HLA in healthy donors. Study-level points and caveats: Confirmation in vitro established that a few CMV-associated chains were specific for CMV antigens. The study found most TCR sequences rare, yet found some public TCRs in many donors. The tendency of first-cohort TCR clusters to co-occur in the roughly 120 validation repertoires was identified by a subsequent analysis.

This clone was seen a few times. Its antigen is still unknown. From germline, CDR1 is SGHRS and CDR2 YFSETQ. This CDR3 region has 13 residues. V gave up 0 bases and J gave up 2 bases, with 6 bases separating them. The method was immunoSEQ multiplex PCR; TCRdb's version includes in-frame clones alone and lacks a portion of them. The sample includes over 150,000 clones, about 89% of them seen just once. The material sequenced was PBMCs. This TCR was recovered from a woman between 18 and 29 years old in good health and CMV-seropositive. This chain joins TRBV5-1 and TRBJ2-7; D is uncertain. CDR3 coding DNA: TGCGCCAGCAGCTTGGACAGTCCCTACGAGCAGTACTTC. Translation gives CASSLDSPYEQYF.